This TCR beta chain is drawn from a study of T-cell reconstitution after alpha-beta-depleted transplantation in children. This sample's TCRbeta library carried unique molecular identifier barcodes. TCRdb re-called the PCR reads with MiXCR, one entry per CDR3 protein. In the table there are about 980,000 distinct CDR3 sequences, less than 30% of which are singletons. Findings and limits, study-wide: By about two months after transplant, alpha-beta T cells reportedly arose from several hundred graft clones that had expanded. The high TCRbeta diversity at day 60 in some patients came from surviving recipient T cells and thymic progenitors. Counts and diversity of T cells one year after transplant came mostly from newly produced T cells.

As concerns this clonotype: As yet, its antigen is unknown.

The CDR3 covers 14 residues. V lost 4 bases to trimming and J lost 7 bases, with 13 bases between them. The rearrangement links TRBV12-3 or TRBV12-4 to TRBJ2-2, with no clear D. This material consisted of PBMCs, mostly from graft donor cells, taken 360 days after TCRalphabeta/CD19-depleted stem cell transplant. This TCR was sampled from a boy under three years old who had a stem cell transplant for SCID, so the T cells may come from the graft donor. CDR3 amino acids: CASSSPPLGGELFF. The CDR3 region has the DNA TGTGCCAGCAGTTCTCCCCCACTGGGCGGGGAGCTGTTTTTT.